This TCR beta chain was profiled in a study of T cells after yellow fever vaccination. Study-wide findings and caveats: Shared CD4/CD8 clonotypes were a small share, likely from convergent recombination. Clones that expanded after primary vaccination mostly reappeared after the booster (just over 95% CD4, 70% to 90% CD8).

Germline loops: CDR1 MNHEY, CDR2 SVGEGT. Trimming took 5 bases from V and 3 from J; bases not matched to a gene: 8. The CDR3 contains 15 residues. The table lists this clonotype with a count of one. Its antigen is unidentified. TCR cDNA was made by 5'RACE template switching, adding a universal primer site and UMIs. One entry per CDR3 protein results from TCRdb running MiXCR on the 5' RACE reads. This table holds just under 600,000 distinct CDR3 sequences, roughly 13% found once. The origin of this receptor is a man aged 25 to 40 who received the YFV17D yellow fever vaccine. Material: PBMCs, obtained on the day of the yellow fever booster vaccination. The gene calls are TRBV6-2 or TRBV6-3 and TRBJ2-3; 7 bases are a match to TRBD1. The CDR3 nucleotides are TGTGCCAGCAGTATAGGACAGGCGCCGACAGATACGCAGTATTTT. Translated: CASSIGQAPTDTQYF.